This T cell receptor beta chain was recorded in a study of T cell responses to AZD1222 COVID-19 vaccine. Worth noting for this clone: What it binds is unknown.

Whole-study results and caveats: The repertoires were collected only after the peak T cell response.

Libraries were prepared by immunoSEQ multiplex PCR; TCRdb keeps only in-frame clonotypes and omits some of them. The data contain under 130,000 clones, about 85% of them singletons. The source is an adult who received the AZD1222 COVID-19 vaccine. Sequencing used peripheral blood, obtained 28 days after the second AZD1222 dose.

The CDR3 spells CASSLPGTGDEKLFF. The CDR3 DNA follows: TGTGCCAGCAGCTTGCCCGGGACAGGGGATGAAAAACTGTTTTTT. This sequence joins TRBV5-6 and TRBJ1-4; 10 bases are a match to TRBD1. With 1 base clipped from V and 6 bases from J, the junction kept 3 bases outside the gene matches. Germline V gives CDR1 SGHDT, CDR2 YYEEEE. CDR3 length equals 15 residues.